This TCR beta chain was captured by sequencing in a study of blood T cell repertoires in COVID-19 (dated by TCRdb to 2019 to 2021). General notes on the study: The collaborator samples originated in the United States, Italy and Spain and spanned the acute and convalescent phases of COVID-19. Deeply sampled blood TCRbeta repertoires from subjects exposed to, actively infected with, or recovered from COVID-19 were included in the dataset. HLA class I and class II types, where available, came from metadata supplied by the sample provider rather than from assay-based typing. Samples were obtained from the ongoing ImmuneRACE study (first 160 participants) and from about 1,300 subjects provided by 6 global collaborators. The material from the prospective study consisted of cDNA or gDNA derived from T cells, B-cell-depleted T cells, or PBMCs. Sample metadata almost always included a de-identified subject ID, COVID-19 status, age in years and sex. The repertoires were released in a freely available public database intended as a resource for research on the immune response to SARS-CoV-2. Study-wide findings and limitations: The quantity of clinical and demographic metadata differed by source and by participant and was supplied without curation.

The junction shows trimming of 6 bases on V and 2 bases on J, plus 7 bases between the germline ends. Taken from cysteine to phenylalanine, the CDR3 has 12 residues. This entry keeps only the CDR3 DNA: 36 bases, framed from base 1. In the germline V gene, CDR1 corresponds to MNHEY and CDR2 to SVGAGI. Whole blood was collected in K2EDTA tubes by collaborating institutions according to the institutions' own protocols. For TCRbeta analysis, collaborators shipped samples in one of three forms: frozen whole blood, isolated PBMCs, or DNA extracted from either of those sample types. The immunoSEQ Assay, a bias-controlled multiplex PCR, was used to amplify TCRbeta CDR3 regions from genomic DNA. As for how the authors treated the data: Within the assay, amplification of reference gene primers was used to estimate how many nucleated cells each sample contained. Sequence reads were collapsed and filtered to measure the absolute abundance of every unique TCRbeta CDR3 rearrangement. For each sample, productive Simpson clonality was calculated as the square root of Simpson's diversity index across productive rearrangements. The immuneACCESS repertoire file appears here via TCRdb, limited to in-frame rearrangements. These files lack a portion of the clones; in checked studies, under half of the deficit traces to unresolved V genes, and the cause of the others is not known. From that table come the V and J calls and clone size; the DNA was used to work out D and trimming. The sample contains about 120,000 clones, roughly 88% of them found a single time. The top ten clonotypes cover about a tenth of the sample.

In the case of this clone: Its antigen remains unidentified. No quality values exist for individual bases; no much larger clone is one base distant.

Sequencing was performed on peripheral blood. The clonotype comes from a man aged 45-60 years with acute or convalescent COVID-19. Rearrangement joined TRBV6-5 to TRBJ1-2, with a tentative D gene TRBD1 over 6 matching bases. The encoded CDR3 is CASRRGNYGYTF. In nucleotides, the sequence is TGTGCCAGCAGAAGGGGGAACTATGGCTACACCTTC.